This TCR beta chain stems from a study of blood T cell repertoires in COVID-19. Study context: The origin of the acute and convalescent COVID-19 samples was the United States, Italy and Spain.

People in the exposed group encountered a COVID-19 case within 2 weeks before entering the study. Worth noting for this clone: Other DNA sequences in the same sample also yield this CDR3.

Some clones are missing from TCRdb's copy, which holds only in-frame ones; the method was immunoSEQ multiplex PCR. The sample lists 150,000 or so clones; roughly 87% were seen once. The V end was cut by 1 base, the J end by 4 bases, with 7 bases between. This CDR3 comprises 13 residues. Germline V gene lookup returns CDR1 SGHVS and CDR2 FQNEAQ. The chain uses TRBV7-8 and TRBJ1-1; D not certain. Sequenced material: PBMCs or T cells enriched from blood (not recorded which). The sequence came from a woman between 40 and 50 years old who had been exposed to COVID-19. The CDR3 nucleotides are TGTGCCAGCAGCTTAGGAGGAGGCACTGAAGCTTTCTTT. This encodes CASSLGGGTEAFF.